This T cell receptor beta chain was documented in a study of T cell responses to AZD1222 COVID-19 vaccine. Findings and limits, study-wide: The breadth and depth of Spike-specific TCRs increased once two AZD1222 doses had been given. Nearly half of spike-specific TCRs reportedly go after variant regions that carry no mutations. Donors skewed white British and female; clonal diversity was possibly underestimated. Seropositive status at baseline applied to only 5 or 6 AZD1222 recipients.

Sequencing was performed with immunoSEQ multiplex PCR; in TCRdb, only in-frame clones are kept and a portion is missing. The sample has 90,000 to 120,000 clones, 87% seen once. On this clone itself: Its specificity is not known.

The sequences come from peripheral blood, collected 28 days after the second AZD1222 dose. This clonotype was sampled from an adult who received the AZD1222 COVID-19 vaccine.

The DNA for the CDR3 is TGTGCCAGCACGATAGAACAGGGATCTTTCGGCTACACCTTC. Translated, it gives CASTIEQGSFGYTF. This sequence joins TRBV6-5 and TRBJ1-2; a weak D match, TRBD1 (6 bases). Germline assignment: CDR1 MNHEY and CDR2 SVGAGI. This CDR3 contains 14 residues. V was clipped by 7 bases and J by 8 bases, with 20 bases between them.